This record looks at one T cell receptor beta chain sequence and its context. The antigen is unknown. Generated by immunoSEQ multiplex PCR, the TCRdb table keeps only in-frame clones and is missing some. The table shows around 200,000 clones, with about four fifths occurring only once. The data are from a study of cytomegalovirus exposure and HLA in healthy donors. Findings and caveats of the study: Testing in vitro showed three CMV-associated chains specific for CMV antigens. The TCR clusters that emerged in the first cohort tended, a later analysis found, to co-occur in the 120 or so validation repertoires. The authors enumerated 164 TCR beta chains as linked to cytomegalovirus. Both high specificity and high sensitivity reportedly marked the classifier's diagnosis of cytomegalovirus status.

The CDR3 runs 13 residues. The germline V gene has CDR1 SGHVS and CDR2 FQNEAQ. V shed 7 bases and J shed 9 bases, with 16 bases lying between them. The sequencing sample was made of PBMCs. The TCR originated in a woman under 30 in good health and CMV-seropositive. The V gene is TRBV7-8, the J gene TRBJ2-1; maybe TRBD1 (6 bases). The CDR3 bases are TGTGCCAGCACCCTACAACAGGGTGGTGAGCAGTTCTTC. Translation: CASTLQQGGEQFF.